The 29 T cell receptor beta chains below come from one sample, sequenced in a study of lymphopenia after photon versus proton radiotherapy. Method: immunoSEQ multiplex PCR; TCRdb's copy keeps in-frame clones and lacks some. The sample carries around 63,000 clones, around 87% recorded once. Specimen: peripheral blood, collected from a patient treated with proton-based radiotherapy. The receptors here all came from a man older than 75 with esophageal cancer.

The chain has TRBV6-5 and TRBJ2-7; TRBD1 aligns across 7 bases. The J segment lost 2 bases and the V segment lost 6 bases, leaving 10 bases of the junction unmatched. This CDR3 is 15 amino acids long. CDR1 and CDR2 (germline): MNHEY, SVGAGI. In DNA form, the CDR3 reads TGTGCCAGCAGCCGACAGGGAAGATCGACCTACGAGCAGTACTTC. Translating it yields CASSRQGRSTYEQYF.

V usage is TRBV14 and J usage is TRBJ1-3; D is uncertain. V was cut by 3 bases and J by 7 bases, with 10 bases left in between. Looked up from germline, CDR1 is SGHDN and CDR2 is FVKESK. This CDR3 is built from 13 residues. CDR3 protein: CASSHYWENTIYF. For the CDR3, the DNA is TGTGCCAGCAGCCATTATTGGGAGAACACCATATATTTT.

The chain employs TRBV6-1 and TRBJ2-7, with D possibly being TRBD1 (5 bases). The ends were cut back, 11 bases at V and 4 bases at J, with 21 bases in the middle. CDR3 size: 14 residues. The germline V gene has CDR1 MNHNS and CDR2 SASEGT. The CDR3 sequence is CAAHPGISTYEQYF. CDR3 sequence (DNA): TGTGCCGCCCATCCAGGGATCAGTACGTACGAGCAGTACTTC.

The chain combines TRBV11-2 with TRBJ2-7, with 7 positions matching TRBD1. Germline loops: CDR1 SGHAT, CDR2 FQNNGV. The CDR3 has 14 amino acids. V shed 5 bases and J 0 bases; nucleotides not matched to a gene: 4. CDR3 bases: TGTGCCAGCAGCGTACAGGGGAGCTCCTACGAGCAGTACTTC. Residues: CASSVQGSSYEQYF.

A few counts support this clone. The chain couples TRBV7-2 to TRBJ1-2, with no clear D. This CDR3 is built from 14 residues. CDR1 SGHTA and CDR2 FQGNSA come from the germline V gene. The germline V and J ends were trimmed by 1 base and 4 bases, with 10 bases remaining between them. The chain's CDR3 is CASSLEVASYGYTF. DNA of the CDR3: TGTGCCAGCAGCTTAGAAGTGGCGTCCTATGGCTACACCTTC.

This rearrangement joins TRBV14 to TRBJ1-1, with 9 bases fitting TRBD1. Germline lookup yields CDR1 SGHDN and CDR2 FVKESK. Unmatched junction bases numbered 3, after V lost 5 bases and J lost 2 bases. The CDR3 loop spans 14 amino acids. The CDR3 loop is CASSVGQGNTEAFF. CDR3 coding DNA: TGTGCCAGCAGCGTGGGACAGGGCAACACTGAAGCTTTCTTT. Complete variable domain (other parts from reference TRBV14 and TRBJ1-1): EAGVTQFPSHSVIEKGQTVTLRCDPISGHDNLYWYRRVMGKEIKFLLHFVKESKQDESGMPNNRFLAERTGGTYSTLKVQPAELEDSGVYFCASSVGQGNTEAFFGQGTRLTVV.

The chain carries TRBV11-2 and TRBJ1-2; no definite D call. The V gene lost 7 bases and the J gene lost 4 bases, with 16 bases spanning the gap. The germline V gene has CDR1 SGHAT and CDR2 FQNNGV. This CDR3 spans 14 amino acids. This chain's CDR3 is CASTMEQASYGYTF. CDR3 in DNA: TGTGCCAGCACCATGGAGCAGGCTAGCTATGGCTACACCTTC.

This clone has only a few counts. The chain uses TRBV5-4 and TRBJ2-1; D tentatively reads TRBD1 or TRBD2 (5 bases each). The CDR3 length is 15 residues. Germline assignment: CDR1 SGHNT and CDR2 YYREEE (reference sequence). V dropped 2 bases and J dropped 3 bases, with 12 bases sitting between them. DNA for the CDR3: TGTGCCAGCAGCTTCCGGGGCGCCGTCTACAATGAGCAGTTCTTC. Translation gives CASSFRGAVYNEQFF. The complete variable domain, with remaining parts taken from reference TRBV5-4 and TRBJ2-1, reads ETGVTQSPTHLIKTRGQQVTLRCSSQSGHNTVSWYQQALGQGPQFIFQYYREEENGRGNFPPRFSGLQFPNYSSELNVNALELDDSALYLCASSFRGAVYNEQFFGPGTRLTVL.

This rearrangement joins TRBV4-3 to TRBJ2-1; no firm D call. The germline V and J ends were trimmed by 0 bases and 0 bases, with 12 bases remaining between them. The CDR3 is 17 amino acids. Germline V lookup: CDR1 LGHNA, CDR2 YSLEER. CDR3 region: CASSQDYGRSSYNEQFF. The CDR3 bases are TGCGCCAGCAGCCAAGATTATGGCAGGAGCTCCTACAATGAGCAGTTCTTC.

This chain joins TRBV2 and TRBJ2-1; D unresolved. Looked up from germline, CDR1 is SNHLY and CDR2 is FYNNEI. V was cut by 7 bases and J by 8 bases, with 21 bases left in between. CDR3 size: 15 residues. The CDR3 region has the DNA TGTGCCAGCACCACAAATGGCGCAATAATCGATGAGCAGTTCTTC. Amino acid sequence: CASTTNGAIIDEQFF. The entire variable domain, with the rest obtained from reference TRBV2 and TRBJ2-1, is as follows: EPEVTQTPSHQVTQMGQEVILRCVPISNHLYFYWYRQILGQKVEFLVSFYNNEISEKSEIFDDQFSVERPDGSNFTLKIRSTKLEDSAMYFCASTTNGAIIDEQFFGPGTRLTVL.

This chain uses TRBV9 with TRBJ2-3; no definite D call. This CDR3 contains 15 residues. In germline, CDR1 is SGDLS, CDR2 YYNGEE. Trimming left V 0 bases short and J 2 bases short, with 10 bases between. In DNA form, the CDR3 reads TGTGCCAGCAGCGTAGGGGCGGCCAACACAGATACGCAGTATTTT. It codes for CASSVGAANTDTQYF.

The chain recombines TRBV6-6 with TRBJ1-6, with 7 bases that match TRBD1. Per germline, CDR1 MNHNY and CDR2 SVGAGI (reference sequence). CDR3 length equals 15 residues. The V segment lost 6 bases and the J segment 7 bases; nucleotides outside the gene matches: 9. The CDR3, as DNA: TGTGCCAGCAGAGAACCGGGACAGAACAATTCACCCCTCCACTTT. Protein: CASREPGQNNSPLHF.

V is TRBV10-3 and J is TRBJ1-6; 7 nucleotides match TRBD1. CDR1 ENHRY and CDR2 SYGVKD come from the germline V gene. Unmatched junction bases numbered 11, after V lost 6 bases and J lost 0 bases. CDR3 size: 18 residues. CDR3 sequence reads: CAISEYGQESSYNSPLHF. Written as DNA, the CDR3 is TGTGCCATCAGCGAATACGGACAGGAGAGCTCCTATAATTCACCCCTCCACTTT.

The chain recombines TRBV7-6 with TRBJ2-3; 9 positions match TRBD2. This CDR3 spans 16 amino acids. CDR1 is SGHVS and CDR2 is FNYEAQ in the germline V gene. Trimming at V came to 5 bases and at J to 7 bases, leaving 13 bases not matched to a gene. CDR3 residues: CASSPGRLAGYNTQYF. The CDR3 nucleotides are TGTGCCAGCAGCCCAGGAAGGCTAGCGGGGTATAATACGCAGTATTTT.

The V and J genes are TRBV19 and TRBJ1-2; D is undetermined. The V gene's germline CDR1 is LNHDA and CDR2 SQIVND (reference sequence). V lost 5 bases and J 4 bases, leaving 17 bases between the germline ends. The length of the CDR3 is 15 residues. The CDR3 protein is CASSSQIKWGYGYTF. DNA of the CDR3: TGTGCCAGTAGTTCCCAGATAAAATGGGGCTATGGCTACACCTTC.

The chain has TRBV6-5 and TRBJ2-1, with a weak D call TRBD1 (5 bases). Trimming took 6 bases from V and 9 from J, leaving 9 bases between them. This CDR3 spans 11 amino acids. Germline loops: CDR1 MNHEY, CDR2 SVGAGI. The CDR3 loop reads CASSSGFEQFF. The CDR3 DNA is TGTGCCAGCAGCTCAGGGTTTGAGCAGTTCTTC.

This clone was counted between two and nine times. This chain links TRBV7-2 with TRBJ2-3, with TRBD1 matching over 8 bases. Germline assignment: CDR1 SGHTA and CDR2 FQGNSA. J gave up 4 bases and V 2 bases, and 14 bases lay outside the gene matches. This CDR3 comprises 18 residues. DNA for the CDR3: TGTGCCAGCAGCTTAACCCCAGGGGGCGTAATCGTTGCAGATACGCAGTATTTT. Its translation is CASSLTPGGVIVADTQYF. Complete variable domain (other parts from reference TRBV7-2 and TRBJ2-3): GAGVSQSPSNKVTEKGKDVELRCDPISGHTALYWYRQSLGQGLEFLIYFQGNSAPDKSGLPSDRFSAERTGGSVSTLTIQRTQQEDSAVYLCASSLTPGGVIVADTQYFGPGTRLTVL.

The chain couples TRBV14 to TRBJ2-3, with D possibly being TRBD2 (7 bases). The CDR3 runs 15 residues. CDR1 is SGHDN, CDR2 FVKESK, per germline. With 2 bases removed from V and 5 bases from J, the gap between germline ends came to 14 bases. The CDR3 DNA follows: TGTGCCAGCAGCCAACTGGGGGGGGCGATAGATACGCAGTATTTT. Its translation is CASSQLGGAIDTQYF.

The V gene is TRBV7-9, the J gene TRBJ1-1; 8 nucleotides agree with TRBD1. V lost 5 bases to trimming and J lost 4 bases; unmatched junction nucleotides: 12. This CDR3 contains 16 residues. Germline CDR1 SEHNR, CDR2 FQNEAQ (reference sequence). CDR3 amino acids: CASSIGQGILGTEAFF. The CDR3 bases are TGTGCCAGCAGCATTGGACAGGGTATATTGGGCACTGAAGCTTTCTTT.

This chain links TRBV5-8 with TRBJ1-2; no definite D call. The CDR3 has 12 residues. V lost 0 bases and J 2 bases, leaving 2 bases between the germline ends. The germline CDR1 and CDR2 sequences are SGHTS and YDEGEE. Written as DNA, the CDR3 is TGTGCCAGCAGCTTGGACAACTATGGCTACACCTTC. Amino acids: CASSLDNYGYTF.

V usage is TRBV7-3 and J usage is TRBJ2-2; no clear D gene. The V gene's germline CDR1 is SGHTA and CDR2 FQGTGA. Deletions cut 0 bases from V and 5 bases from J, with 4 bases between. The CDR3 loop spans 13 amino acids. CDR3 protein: CASSLTGTGELFF. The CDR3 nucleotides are TGTGCCAGCAGCTTAACGGGTACCGGGGAGCTGTTTTTT.

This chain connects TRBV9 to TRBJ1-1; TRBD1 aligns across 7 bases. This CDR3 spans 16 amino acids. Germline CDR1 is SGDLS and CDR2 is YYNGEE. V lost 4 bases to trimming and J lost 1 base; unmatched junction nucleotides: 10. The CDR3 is CASSRLGTERNTEAFF. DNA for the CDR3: TGTGCCAGCAGCCGCCTAGGGACAGAGAGGAACACTGAAGCTTTCTTT.

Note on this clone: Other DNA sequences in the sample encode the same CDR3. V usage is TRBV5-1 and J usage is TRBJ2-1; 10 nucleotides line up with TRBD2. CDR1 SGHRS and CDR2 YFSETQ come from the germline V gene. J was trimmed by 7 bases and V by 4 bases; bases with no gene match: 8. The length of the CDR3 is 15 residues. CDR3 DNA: TGCGCCAGCAGCCCAGCGGGGGGGGGCCGTAATGAGCAGTTCTTC. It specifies CASSPAGGGRNEQFF.

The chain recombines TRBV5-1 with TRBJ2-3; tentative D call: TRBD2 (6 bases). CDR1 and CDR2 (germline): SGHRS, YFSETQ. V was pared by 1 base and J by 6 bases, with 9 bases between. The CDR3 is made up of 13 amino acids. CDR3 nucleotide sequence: TGCGCCAGCAGCTTGTTTGGGGGGGATACGCAGTATTTT. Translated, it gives CASSLFGGDTQYF.

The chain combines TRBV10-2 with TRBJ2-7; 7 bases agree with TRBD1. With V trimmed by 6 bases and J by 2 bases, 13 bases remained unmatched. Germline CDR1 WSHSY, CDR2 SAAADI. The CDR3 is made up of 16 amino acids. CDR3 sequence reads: CASSHDRDRGPYEQYF. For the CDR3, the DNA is TGCGCCAGCAGCCATGACCGGGACAGAGGTCCCTACGAGCAGTACTTC.

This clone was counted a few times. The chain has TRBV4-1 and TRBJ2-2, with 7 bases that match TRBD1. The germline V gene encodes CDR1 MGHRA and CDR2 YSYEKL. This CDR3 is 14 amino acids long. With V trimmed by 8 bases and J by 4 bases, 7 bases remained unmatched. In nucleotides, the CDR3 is TGCGCCAGCCGGCGGCAGGGGGTCACCGGGGAGCTGTTTTTT. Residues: CASRRQGVTGELFF.

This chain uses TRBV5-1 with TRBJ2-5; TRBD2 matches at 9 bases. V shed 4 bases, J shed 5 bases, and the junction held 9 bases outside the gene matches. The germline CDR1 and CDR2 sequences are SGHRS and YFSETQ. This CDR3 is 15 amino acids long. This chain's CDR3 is CASSLRAGGGETQYF. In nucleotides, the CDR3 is TGCGCCAGCAGCCTAAGAGCGGGGGGCGGGGAGACCCAGTACTTC. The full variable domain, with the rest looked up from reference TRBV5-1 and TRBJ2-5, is KAGVTQTPRYLIKTRGQQVTLSCSPISGHRSVSWYQQTPGQGLQFLFEYFSETQRNKGNFPGRFSGRQFSNSRSEMNVSTLELGDSALYLCASSLRAGGGETQYFGPGTRLLVL.

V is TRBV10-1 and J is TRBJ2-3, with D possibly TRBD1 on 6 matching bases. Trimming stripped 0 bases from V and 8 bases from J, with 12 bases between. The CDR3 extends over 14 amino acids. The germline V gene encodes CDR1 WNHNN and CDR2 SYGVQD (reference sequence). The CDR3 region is CASSESNLGGTQYF. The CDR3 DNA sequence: TGCGCCAGCAGTGAGTCGAATTTAGGGGGTACGCAGTATTTT.

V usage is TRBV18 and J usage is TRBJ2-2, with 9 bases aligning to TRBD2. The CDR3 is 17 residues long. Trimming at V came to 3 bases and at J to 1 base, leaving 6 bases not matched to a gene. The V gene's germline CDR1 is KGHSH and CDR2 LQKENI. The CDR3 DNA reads TGTGCCAGCTCACCCGGGACTAGCAGGCAGAACACCGGGGAGCTGTTTTTT. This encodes CASSPGTSRQNTGELFF.